This TCR beta chain was documented in a study of blood T cell repertoires in COVID-19. CDR1 and CDR2 (germline): LGHDT, YNNKEL (reference sequence). The V gene end was trimmed by 1 base and the J gene end by 9 bases; junction bases not matched to a gene: 11. The CDR3 is 18 residues long. Original handling: Scientists estimated how many nucleated cells there were by amplifying reference gene primers. The data were produced by immunoSEQ multiplex PCR, yet TCRdb's version contains in-frame clones alone and is incomplete. That table supplies the V and J calls and clone size; D and trimming were determined from the DNA. The sample carries about 86,000 clones, around 86% recorded once.

The rearrangement joins TRBV3-1 (or the pseudogene TRBV3-2) to TRBJ2-2; TRBD2 matches at 13 bases. The material sequenced was peripheral blood. This TCR was sampled from a human donor in a cohort sampled during active COVID-19. The CDR3 DNA is TGTGCCAGCAGCCAAGCTCGTATCTGGACTAGCGGGAGCAGGGAGCTGTTTTTT. Translating it yields CASSQARIWTSGSRELFF.